This T cell receptor beta chain originates from a study of human T cells and chemical hapten exposure. The time point denotes: patch test 1, 2 weeks after DPC sensitization. Stated treatment: therapeutic diphenylcyclopropenone sensitization with weekly scalp DPC. In every case, blood was obtained before the patch test was applied. V gave up 4 bases and J gave up 7 bases, with 12 bases separating them. The germline CDR1 and CDR2 sequences are SGDLS and YYNGEE. The CDR3 runs to 13 residues. Study findings and constraints: In comparison with controls, expanded TCRs gave rise to a significantly larger number of large CDR3 similarity clusters.

TCRdb re-derived calls from the RACE reads in MiXCR, one entry per CDR3 protein. Seen here are more than 100,000 distinct CDR3 sequences, roughly 13% observed once, and the top ten hold 0.8% to 1%. Comment on this clonotype: The antigen remains undetermined.

The receptor was isolated from a man aged 18 to 29 with alopecia areata. Some clones in this sample may be carry-over from other donors' samples. This sample comprised whole blood, obtained in connection with sensitization to the hapten diphenylcyclopropenone (DPC). The gene calls are TRBV9 and TRBJ2-1; D is uncertain. The CDR3 coding sequence is TGTGCCAGCAGCCCCGGGTCTCGGAATGAGCAGTTCTTC. Protein sequence: CASSPGSRNEQFF.